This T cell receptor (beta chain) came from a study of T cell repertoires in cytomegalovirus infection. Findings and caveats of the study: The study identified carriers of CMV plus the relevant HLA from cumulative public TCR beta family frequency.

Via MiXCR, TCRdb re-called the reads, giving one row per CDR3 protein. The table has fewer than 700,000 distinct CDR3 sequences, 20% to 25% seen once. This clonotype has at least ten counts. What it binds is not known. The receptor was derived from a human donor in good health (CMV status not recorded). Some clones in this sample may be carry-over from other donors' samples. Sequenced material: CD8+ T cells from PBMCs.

CDR3 loop: CASSVQEFNQPQHF. The DNA for the CDR3 is TGTGCCAGCAGCGTGCAGGAGTTCAATCAGCCCCAGCATTTT. The J gene is TRBJ1-5, the V gene TRBV7-9; D call uncertain. Between the trimmed V and J ends, which lost 5 bases and 3 bases, there was a span of 11 bases. This CDR3 has 14 amino acids. Per the germline V gene, CDR1 is SEHNR and CDR2 is FQNEAQ (reference sequence).